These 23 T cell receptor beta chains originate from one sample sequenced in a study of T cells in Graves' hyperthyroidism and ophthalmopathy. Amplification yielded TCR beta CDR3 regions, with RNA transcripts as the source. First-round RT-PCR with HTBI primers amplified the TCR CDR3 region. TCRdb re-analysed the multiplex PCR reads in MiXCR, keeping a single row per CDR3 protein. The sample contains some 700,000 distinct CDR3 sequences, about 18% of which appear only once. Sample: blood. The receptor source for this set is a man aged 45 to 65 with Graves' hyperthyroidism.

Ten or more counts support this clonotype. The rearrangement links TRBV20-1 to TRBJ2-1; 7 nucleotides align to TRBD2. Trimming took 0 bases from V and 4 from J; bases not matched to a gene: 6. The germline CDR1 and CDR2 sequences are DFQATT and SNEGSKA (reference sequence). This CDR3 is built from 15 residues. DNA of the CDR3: TGCAGTGCTAGAGATCGGTGGGAGGGATACAATGAGCAGTTCTTC. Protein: CSARDRWEGYNEQFF.

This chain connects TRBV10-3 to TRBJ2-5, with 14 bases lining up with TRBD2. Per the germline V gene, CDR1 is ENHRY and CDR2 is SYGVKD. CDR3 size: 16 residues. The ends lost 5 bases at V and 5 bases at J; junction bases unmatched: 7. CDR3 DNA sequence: TGTGCCATCAGTCCCGGACTAGCGGGAGGCCAGGAGACCCAGTACTTC. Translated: CAISPGLAGGQETQYF.

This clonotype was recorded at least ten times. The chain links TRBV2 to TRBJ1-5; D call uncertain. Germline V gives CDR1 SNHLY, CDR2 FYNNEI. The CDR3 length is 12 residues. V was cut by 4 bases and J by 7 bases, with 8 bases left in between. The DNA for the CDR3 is TGTGCCAGCAGTGTAGGACGACAGCCCCAGCATTTT. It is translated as CASSVGRQPQHF.

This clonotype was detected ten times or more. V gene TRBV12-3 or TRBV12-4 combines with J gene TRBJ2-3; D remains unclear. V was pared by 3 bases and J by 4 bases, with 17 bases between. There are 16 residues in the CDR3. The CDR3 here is CASSLRETVVPDTQYF. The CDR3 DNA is TGTGCCAGCAGTTTGCGAGAGACGGTTGTGCCAGATACGCAGTATTTT.

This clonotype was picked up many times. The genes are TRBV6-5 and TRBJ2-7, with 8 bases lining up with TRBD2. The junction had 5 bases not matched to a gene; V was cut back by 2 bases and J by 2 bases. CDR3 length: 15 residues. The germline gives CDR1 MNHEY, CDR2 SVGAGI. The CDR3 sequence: CASSYEGLGAYEQYF. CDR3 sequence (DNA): TGTGCCAGCAGTTACGAGGGACTAGGAGCCTACGAGCAGTACTTC.

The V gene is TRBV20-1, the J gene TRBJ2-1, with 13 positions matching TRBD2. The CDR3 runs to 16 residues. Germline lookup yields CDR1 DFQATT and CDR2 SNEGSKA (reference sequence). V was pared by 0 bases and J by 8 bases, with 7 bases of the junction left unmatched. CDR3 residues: CSARDHTGLAGHEQFF. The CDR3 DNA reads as TGCAGTGCTAGAGATCACACGGGACTAGCGGGGCATGAGCAGTTCTTC.

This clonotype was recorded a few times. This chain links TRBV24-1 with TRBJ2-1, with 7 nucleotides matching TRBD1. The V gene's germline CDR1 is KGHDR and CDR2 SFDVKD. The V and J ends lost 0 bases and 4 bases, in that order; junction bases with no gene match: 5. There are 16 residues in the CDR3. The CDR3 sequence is CATSDLSGGHYNEQFF. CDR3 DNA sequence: TGTGCCACCAGTGATTTGTCAGGGGGTCATTACAATGAGCAGTTCTTC.

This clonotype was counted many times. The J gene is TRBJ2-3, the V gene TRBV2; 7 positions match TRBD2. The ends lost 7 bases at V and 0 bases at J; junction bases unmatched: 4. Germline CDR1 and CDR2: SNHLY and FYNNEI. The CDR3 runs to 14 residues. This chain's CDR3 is CASMGGVSTDTQYF. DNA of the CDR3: TGTGCCAGCATGGGAGGGGTCAGCACAGATACGCAGTATTTT.

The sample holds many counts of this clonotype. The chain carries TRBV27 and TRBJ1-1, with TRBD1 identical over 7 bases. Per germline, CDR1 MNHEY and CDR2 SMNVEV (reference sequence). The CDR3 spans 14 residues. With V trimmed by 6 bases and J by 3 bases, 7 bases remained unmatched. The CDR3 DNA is TGTGCCAGCAGCCTCCGGGACAGTTACACTGAAGCTTTCTTT. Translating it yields CASSLRDSYTEAFF.

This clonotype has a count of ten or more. The CDR3 loop is CASSRAGGEKLFF. Here the CDR3 DNA reads TGTGCCAGCAGTCGGGCCGGTGGAGAAAAACTGTTTTTT. V and J are TRBV2 and TRBJ1-4, with no clear D. Trimming left V 5 bases short and J 8 bases short, with 12 bases between. Germline values: CDR1 SNHLY, CDR2 FYNNEI. This CDR3 spans 13 amino acids. The full variable domain, completed using reference TRBV2 and TRBJ1-4, is EPEVTQTPSHQVTQMGQEVILRCVPISNHLYFYWYRQILGQKVEFLVSFYNNEISEKSEIFDDQFSVERPDGSNFTLKIRSTKLEDSAMYFCASSRAGGEKLFFGSGTQLSVL.

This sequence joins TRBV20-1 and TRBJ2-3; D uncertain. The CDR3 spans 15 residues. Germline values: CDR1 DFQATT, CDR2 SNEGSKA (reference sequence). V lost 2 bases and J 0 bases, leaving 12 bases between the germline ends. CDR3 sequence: CSARKGQASTDTQYF. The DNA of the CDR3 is TGCAGTGCTAGAAAAGGGCAAGCTAGCACAGATACGCAGTATTTT.

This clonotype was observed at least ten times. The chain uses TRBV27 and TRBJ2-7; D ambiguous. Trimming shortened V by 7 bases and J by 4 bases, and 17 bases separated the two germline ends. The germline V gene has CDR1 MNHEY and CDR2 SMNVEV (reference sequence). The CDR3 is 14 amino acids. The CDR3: CASTSDPISYEQYF. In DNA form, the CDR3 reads TGTGCCAGCACCTCAGACCCCATATCGTACGAGCAGTACTTC.

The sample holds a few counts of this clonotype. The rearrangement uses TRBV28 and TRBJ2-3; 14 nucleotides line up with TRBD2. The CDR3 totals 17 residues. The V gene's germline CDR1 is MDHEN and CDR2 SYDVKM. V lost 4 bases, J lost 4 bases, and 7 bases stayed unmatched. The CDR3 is CASSSIRLAGGPDTQYF. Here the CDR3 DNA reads TGTGCCAGCAGTTCGATTCGACTAGCGGGAGGGCCAGATACGCAGTATTTT.

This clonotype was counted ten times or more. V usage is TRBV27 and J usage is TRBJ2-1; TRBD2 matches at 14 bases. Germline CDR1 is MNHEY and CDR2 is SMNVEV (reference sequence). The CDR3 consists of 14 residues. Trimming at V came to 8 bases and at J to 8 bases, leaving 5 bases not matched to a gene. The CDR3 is CASGGLAGVHEQFF. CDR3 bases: TGTGCCAGCGGGGGACTAGCGGGAGTACATGAGCAGTTCTTC.

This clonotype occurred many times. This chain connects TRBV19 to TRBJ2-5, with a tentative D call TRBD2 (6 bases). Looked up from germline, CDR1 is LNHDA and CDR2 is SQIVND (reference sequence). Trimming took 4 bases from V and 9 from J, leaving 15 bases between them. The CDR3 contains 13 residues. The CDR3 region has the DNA TGTGCCAGTAGTACATTACCCGCGGGGTCCCAGTACTTC. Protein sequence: CASSTLPAGSQYF.

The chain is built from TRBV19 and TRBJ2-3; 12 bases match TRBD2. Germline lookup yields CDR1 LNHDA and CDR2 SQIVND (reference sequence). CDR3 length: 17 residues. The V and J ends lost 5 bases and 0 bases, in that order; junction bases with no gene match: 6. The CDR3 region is CASSSWTSGTSTDTQYF. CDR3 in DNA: TGTGCCAGTAGTTCTTGGACTAGCGGGACTAGCACAGATACGCAGTATTTT.

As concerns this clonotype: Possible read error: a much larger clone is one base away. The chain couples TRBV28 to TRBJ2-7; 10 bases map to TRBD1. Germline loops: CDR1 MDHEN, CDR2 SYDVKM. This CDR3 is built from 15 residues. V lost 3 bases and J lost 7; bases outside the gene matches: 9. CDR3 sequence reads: CASSFLGTGEKEQYF. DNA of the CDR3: TGTGCCAGCAGTTTCCTCGGGACAGGGGAAAAAGAGCAGTACTTC. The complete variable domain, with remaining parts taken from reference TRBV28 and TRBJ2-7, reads DVKVTQSSRYLVKRTGEKVFLECVQDMDHENMFWYRQDPGLGLRLIYFSYDVKMKEKGDIPEGYSVSREKKERFSLILESASTNQTSMYLCASSFLGTGEKEQYFGPGTRLTVT.

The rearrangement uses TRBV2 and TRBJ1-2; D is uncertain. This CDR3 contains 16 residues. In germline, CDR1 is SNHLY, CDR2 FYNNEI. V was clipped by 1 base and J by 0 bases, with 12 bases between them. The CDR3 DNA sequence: TGTGCCAGCAGTGAAGTCAACGGACGGCCTAACTATGGCTACACCTTC. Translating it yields CASSEVNGRPNYGYTF. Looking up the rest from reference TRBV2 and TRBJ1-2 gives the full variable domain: EPEVTQTPSHQVTQMGQEVILRCVPISNHLYFYWYRQILGQKVEFLVSFYNNEISEKSEIFDDQFSVERPDGSNFTLKIRSTKLEDSAMYFCASSEVNGRPNYGYTFGSGTRLTVV.

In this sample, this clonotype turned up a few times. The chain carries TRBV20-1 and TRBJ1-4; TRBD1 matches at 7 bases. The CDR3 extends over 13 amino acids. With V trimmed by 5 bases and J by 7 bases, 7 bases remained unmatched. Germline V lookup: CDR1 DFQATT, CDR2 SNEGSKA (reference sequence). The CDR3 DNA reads TGCAGTGCTTTCCAGGGGGAAGGTGAAAAACTGTTTTTT. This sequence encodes CSAFQGEGEKLFF.

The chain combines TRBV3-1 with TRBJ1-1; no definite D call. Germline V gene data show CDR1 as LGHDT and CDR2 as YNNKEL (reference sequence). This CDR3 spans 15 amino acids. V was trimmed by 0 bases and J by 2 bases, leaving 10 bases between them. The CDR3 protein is CASSQDLWRNTEAFF. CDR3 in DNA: TGTGCCAGCAGCCAAGATCTATGGCGAAACACTGAAGCTTTCTTT. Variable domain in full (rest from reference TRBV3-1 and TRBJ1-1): DTAVSQTPKYLVTQMGNDKSIKCEQNLGHDTMYWYKQDSKKFLKIMFSYNNKELIINETVPNRFSPKSPDKAHLNLHINSLELGDSAVYFCASSQDLWRNTEAFFGQGTRLTVV.

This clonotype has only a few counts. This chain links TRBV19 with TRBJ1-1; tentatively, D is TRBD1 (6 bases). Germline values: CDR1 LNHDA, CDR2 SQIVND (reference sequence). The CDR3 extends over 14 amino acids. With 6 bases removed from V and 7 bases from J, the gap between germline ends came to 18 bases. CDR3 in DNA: TGTGCCAGTAGACCGGGGCGGGGGCATAATGAAGCTTTCTTT. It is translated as CASRPGRGHNEAFF. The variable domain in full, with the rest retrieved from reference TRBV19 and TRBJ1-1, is DGGITQSPKYLFRKEGQNVTLSCEQNLNHDAMYWYRQDPGQGLRLIYYSQIVNDFQKGDIAEGYSVSREKKESFPLTVTSAQKNPTAFYLCASRPGRGHNEAFFGQGTRLTVV.

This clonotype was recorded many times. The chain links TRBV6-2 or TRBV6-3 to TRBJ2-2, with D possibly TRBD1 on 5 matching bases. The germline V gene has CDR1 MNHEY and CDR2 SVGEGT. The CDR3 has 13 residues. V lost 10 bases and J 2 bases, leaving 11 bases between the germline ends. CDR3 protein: CATHRTNTGELFF. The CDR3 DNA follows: TGTGCCACCCACAGGACAAACACCGGGGAGCTGTTTTTT.

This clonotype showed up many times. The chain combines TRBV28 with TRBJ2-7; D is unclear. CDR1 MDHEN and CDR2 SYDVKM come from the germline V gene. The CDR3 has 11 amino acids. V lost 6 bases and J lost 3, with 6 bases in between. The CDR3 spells CASRTNYEQYF. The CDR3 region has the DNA TGTGCCAGCAGGACGAACTACGAGCAGTACTTC. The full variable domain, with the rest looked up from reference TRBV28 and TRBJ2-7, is DVKVTQSSRYLVKRTGEKVFLECVQDMDHENMFWYRQDPGLGLRLIYFSYDVKMKEKGDIPEGYSVSREKKERFSLILESASTNQTSMYLCASRTNYEQYFGPGTRLTVT.